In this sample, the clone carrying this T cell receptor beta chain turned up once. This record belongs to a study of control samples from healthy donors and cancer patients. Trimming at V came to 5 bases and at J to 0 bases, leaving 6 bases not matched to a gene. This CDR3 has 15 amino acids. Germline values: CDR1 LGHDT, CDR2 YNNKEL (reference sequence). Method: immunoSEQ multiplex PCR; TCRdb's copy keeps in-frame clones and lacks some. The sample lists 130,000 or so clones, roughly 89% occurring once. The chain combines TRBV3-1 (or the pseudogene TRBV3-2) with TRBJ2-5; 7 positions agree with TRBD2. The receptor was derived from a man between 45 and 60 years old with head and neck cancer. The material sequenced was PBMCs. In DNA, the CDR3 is TGTGCCAGCAGCTCAGCGGGGTTAAACCAAGAGACCCAGTACTTC. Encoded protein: CASSSAGLNQETQYF.